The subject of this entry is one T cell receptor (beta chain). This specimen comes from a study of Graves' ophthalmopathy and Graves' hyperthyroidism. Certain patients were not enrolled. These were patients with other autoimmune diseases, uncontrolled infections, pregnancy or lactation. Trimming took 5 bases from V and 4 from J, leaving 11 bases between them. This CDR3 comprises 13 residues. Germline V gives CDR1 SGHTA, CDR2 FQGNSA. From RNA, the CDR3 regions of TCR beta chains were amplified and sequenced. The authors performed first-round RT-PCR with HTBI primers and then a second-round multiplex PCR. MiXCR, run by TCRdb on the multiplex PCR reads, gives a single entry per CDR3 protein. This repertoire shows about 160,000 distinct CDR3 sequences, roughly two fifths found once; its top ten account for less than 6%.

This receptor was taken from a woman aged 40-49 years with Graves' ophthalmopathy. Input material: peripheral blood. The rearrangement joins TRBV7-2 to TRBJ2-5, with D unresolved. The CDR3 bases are TGTGCCAGCAGCCCTCAACCGCCAGAGACCCAGTACTTC. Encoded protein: CASSPQPPETQYF.